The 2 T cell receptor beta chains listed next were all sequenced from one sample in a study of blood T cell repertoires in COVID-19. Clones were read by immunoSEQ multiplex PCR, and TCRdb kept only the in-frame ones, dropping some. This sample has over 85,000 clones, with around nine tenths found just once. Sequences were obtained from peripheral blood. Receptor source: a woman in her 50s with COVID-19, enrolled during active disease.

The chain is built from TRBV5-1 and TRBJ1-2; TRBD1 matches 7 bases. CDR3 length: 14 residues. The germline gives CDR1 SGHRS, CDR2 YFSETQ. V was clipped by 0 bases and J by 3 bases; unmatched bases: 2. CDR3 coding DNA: TGCGCCAGCAGCTTGGGCGACAGGGACTATGGCTACACCTTC. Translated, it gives CASSLGDRDYGYTF.

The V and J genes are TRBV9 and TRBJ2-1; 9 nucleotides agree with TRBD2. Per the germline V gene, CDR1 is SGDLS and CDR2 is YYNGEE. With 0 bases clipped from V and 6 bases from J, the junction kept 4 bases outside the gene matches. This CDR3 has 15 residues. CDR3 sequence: CASSVVAGAPNEQFF. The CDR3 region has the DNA TGTGCCAGCAGCGTAGTAGCGGGGGCCCCCAATGAGCAGTTCTTC.